One sample yielded the 4 T cell receptor beta chains listed below, sequenced in a study of cytomegalovirus exposure and HLA in healthy donors. Using immunoSEQ multiplex PCR, the repertoire was profiled, and TCRdb retains in-frame clones only, with some absent. The table lists fewer than 250,000 clones, about 87% of them singletons, with 2.6% in the top ten. What was sequenced was PBMCs. The receptors originated from a man aged 18-30 years in good health and CMV-seronegative.

This clone was detected a few times. The gene calls are TRBV2 and TRBJ2-2; D might be TRBD1 (5 bases). Trimming cost V 7 bases and J 8 bases, with 11 bases left between them. CDR1 is SNHLY and CDR2 is FYNNEI in the germline V gene. The CDR3 consists of 12 residues. CDR3 protein: CASNQGSGELFF. The CDR3 bases are TGTGCCAGCAATCAGGGTTCTGGGGAGCTGTTTTTT. Complete variable domain (other parts from reference TRBV2 and TRBJ2-2): EPEVTQTPSHQVTQMGQEVILRCVPISNHLYFYWYRQILGQKVEFLVSFYNNEISEKSEIFDDQFSVERPDGSNFTLKIRSTKLEDSAMYFCASNQGSGELFFGEGSRLTVL.

The V call is TRBV29-1, the J call TRBJ2-7; 7 nucleotides match TRBD2. CDR3 length equals 14 residues. J gave up 5 bases and V 4 bases, and 11 bases lay outside the gene matches. Germline CDR1 and CDR2: SQVTM and ANQGSEA. The CDR3 nucleotides are TGCAGCGTTGGGCGGGCGGGAGACGGCCACGAGCAGTACTTC. Translated: CSVGRAGDGHEQYF.

Comment on this clone: Other DNA sequences within the sample encode an identical CDR3. The chain uses TRBV5-1 and TRBJ2-1, with D perhaps TRBD1 (5 bases). From germline, CDR1 is SGHRS and CDR2 YFSETQ. This CDR3 spans 13 amino acids. V was cut by 0 bases and J by 8 bases, with 9 bases left in between. As DNA, the CDR3 is TGCGCCAGCAGCTTGGAGGTAGGGGATGAGCAGTTCTTC. Amino acids: CASSLEVGDEQFF.

The chain combines TRBV6-5 with TRBJ2-5, with a possible D match to TRBD1 (5 bases). Trimming cost V 2 bases and J 5 bases, with 15 bases left between them. The CDR3 is made up of 15 amino acids. Germline assignment: CDR1 MNHEY and CDR2 SVGAGI. Written as DNA, the CDR3 is TGTGCCAGCAGTTACGGGCTAGGGGCTTGGGAGACCCAGTACTTC. Amino acid sequence: CASSYGLGAWETQYF.